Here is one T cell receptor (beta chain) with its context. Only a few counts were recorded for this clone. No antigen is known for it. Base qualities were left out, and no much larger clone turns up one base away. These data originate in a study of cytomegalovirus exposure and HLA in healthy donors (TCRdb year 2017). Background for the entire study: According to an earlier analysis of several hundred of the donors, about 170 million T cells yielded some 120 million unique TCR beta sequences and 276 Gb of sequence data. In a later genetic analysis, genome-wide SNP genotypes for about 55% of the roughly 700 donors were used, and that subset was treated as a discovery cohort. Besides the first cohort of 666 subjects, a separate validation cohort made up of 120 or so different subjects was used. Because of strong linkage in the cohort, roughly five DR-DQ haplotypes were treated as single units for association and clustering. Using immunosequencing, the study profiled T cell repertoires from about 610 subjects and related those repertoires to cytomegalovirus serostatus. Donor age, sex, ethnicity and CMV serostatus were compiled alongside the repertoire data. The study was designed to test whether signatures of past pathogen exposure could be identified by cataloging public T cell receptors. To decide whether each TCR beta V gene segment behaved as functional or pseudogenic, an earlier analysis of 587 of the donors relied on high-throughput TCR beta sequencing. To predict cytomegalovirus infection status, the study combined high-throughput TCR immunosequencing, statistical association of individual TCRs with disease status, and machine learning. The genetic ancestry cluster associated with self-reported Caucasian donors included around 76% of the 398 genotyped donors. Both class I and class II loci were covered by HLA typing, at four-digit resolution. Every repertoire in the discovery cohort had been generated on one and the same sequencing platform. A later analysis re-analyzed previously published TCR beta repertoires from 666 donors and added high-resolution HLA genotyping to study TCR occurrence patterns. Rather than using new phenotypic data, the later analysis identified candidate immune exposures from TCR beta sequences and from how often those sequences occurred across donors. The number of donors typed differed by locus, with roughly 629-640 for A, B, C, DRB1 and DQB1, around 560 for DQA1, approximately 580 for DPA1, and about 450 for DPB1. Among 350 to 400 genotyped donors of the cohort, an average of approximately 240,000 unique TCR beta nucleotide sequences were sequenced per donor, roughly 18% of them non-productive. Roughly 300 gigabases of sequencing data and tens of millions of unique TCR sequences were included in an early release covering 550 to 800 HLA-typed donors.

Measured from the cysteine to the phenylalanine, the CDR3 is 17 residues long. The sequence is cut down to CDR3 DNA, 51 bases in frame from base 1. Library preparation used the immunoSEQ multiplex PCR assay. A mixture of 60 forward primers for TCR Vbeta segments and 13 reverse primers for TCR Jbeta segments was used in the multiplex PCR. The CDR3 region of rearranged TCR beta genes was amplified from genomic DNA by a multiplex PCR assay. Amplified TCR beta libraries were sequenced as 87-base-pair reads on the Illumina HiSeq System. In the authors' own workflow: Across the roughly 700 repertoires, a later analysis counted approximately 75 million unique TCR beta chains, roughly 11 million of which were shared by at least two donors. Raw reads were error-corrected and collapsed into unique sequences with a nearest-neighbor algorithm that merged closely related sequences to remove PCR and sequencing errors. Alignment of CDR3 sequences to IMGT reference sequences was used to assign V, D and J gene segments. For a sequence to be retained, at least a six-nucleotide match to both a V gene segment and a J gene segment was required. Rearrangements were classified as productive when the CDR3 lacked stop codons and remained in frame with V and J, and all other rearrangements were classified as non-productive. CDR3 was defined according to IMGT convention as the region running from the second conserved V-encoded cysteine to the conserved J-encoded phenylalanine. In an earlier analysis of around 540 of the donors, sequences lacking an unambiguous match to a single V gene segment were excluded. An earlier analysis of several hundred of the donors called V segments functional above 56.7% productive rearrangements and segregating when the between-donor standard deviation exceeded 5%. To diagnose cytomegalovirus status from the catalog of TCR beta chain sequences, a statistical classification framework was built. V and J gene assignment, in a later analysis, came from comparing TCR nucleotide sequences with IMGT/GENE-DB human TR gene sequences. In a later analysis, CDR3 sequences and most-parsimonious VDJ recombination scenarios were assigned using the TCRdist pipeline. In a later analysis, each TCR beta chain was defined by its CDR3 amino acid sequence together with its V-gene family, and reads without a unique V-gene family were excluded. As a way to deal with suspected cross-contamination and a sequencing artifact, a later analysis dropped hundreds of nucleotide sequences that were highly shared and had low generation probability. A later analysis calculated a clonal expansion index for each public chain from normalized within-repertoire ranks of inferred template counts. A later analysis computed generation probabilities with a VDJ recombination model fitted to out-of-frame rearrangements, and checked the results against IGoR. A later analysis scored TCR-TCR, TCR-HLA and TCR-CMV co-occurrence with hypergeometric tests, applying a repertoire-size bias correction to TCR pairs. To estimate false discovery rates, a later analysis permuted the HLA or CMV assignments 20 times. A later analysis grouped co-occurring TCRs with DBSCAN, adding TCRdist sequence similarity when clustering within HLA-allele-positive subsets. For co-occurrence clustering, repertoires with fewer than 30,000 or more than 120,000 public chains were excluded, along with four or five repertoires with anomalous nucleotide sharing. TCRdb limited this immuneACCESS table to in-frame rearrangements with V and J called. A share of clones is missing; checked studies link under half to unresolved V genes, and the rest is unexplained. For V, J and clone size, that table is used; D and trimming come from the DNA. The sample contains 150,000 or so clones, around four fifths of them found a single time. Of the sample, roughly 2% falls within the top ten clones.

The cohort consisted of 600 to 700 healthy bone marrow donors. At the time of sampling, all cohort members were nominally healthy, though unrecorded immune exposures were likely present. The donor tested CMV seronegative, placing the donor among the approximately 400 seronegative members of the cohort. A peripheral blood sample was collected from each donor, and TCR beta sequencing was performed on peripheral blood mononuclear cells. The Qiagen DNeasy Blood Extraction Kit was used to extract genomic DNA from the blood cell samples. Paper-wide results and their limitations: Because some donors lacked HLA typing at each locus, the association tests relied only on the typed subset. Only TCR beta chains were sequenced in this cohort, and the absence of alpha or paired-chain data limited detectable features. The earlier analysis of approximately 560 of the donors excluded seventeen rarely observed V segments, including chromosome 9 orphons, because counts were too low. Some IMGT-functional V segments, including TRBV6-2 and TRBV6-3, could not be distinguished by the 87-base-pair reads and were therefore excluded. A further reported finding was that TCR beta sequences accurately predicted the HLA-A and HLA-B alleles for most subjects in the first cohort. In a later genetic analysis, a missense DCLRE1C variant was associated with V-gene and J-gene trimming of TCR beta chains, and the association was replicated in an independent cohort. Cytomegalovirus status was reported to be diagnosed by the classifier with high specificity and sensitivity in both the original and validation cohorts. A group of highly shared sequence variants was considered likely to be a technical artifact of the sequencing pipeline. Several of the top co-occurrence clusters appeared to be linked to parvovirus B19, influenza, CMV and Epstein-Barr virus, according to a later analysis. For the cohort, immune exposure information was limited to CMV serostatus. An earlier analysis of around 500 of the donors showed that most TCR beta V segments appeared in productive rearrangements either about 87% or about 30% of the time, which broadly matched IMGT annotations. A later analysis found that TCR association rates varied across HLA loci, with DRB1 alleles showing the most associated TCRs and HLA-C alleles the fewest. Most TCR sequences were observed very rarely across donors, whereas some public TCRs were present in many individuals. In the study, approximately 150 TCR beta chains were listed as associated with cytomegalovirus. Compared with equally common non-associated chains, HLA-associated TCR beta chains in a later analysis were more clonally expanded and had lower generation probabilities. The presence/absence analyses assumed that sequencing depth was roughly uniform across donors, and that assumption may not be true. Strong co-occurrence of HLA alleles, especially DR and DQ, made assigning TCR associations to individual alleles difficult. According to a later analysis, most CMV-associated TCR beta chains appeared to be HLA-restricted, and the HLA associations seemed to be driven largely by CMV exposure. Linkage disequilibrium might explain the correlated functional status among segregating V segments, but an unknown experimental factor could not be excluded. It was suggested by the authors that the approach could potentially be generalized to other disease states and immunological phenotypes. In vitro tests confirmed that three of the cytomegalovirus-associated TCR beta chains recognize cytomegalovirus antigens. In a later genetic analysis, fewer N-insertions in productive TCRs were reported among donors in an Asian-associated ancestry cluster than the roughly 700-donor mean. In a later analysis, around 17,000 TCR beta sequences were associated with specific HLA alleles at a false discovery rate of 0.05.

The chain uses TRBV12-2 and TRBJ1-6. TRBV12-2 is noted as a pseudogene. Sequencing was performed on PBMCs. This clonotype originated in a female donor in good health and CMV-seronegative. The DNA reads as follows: TGTGCAAGTCGCTGCTGCCGGGGTAGTTCCTATAATTCACCCCTCCACTTT. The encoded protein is CASRCCRGSSYNSPLHF.